The 24 T cell receptor beta chains given below trace back to one sample, sequenced in a study of blood T cell repertoires in COVID-19. TCRdb's copy holds only in-frame clones and misses some; the assay was immunoSEQ multiplex PCR. Of more than 35,000 clones detected, approximately 90% appear once; the ten largest clones hold 15% to 18%. The sequenced sample was peripheral blood. Receptors originate from a woman in her twenties or thirties in a cohort sampled during active COVID-19.

The chain employs TRBV9 and TRBJ2-1; D may be TRBD2 (6 bases). Trimming pared 4 bases from V and 0 bases from J, leaving 11 bases between. The CDR3 has 15 residues. Per germline, CDR1 SGDLS and CDR2 YYNGEE. CDR3 region: CASSRTGGSYNEQFF. As DNA, the CDR3 is TGTGCCAGCAGCCGAACCGGGGGCTCCTACAATGAGCAGTTCTTC.

The J gene is TRBJ2-5, the V gene TRBV7-3, with D perhaps matching TRBD2 (6 bases). Germline V gene lookup returns CDR1 SGHTA and CDR2 FQGTGA. This CDR3 is built from 15 residues. Trimming took off 5 bases at V and 5 bases at J, with 18 bases between the two ends. The CDR3 bases are TGTGCCAGCAGCCTTGCGGGACTCCCCTCGGAGACCCAGTACTTC. Residues: CASSLAGLPSETQYF.

V usage is TRBV30 and J usage is TRBJ2-3, with TRBD1 matching 7 bases. V lost 5 bases and J lost 2; bases outside the gene matches: 7. Germline V gene lookup returns CDR1 GTSNPN and CDR2 SVGIG (reference sequence). There are 14 residues in the CDR3. CDR3 protein: CAWGRDRFTDTQYF. CDR3 bases: TGTGCCTGGGGCCGGGACAGATTCACAGATACGCAGTATTTT. The full variable domain, in which reference TRBV30 and TRBJ2-3 provide the parts outside the CDR3, is SQTIHQWPATLVQPVGSPLSLECTVEGTSNPNLYWYRQAAGRGLQLLFYSVGIGQISSEVPQNLSASRPQDRQFILSSKKLLLSDSGFYLCAWGRDRFTDTQYFGPGTRLTVL.

This chain connects TRBV5-1 to TRBJ2-1; D unresolved. Trimming removed 0 bases from V and 2 bases from J, with 6 bases in between. The length of the CDR3 is 14 residues. Germline V lookup: CDR1 SGHRS, CDR2 YFSETQ. The CDR3 loop is CASSLGQTYNEQFF. As DNA, the CDR3 is TGCGCCAGCAGCTTGGGGCAGACCTACAATGAGCAGTTCTTC.

This rearrangement joins TRBV6-6 to TRBJ1-1; TRBD1 matches 10 bases. V shed 7 bases and J 5 bases; nucleotides not matched to a gene: 7. CDR1 and CDR2 (germline): MNHNY, SVGAGI (reference sequence). CDR3 size: 14 residues. CDR3 in DNA: TGTGCCAGCATCAAACCGGGACAGGGGACTGAAGCTTTCTTT. It is translated as CASIKPGQGTEAFF.

J is TRBJ2-3 and V is TRBV19, with 9 bases matching TRBD2. With V trimmed by 4 bases and J by 4 bases, 3 bases remained unmatched. Germline loops: CDR1 LNHDA, CDR2 SQIVND (reference sequence). The CDR3 contains 14 residues. Written as DNA, the CDR3 is TGTGCCAGTAGTAGCGGGAGGGCCTCAGATACGCAGTATTTT. This translates into CASSSGRASDTQYF.

V usage is TRBV24-1 and J usage is TRBJ2-3; TRBD2 matches at 8 bases. The germline V gene encodes CDR1 KGHDR and CDR2 SFDVKD. The CDR3 loop spans 18 amino acids. Trimming cost V 1 base and J 0 bases; bases outside gene matches: 8. The CDR3 is CATSDFRSTSASTDTQYF. CDR3 DNA sequence: TGTGCCACCAGTGATTTTCGGTCGACTAGCGCCAGCACAGATACGCAGTATTTT.

This clone was seen a single time. The chain combines TRBV19 with TRBJ1-2; D ambiguous. V was pared by 3 bases and J by 4 bases, with 6 bases between. The length of the CDR3 is 12 residues. Germline CDR1 LNHDA, CDR2 SQIVND (reference sequence). CDR3 in DNA: TGTGCCAGTAGTATGAACACCTATGGCTACACCTTC. It specifies CASSMNTYGYTF.

The count of this clone is one. The chain recombines TRBV5-1 with TRBJ2-5; 12 bases match TRBD1. Germline V gene sequence: CDR1 SGHRS, CDR2 YFSETQ. Unmatched junction bases numbered 6, after V lost 4 bases and J lost 5 bases. The CDR3 sequence is 15 residues long. CDR3 in amino acids: CASSKPGQGAETQYF. The CDR3 DNA sequence: TGCGCCAGCAGCAAACCGGGACAGGGGGCTGAGACCCAGTACTTC. The variable domain in full, with the rest retrieved from reference TRBV5-1 and TRBJ2-5, is KAGVTQTPRYLIKTRGQQVTLSCSPISGHRSVSWYQQTPGQGLQFLFEYFSETQRNKGNFPGRFSGRQFSNSRSEMNVSTLELGDSALYLCASSKPGQGAETQYFGPGTRLLVL.

The V call is TRBV13, the J call TRBJ1-2; D gene ambiguous. The ends were cut back, 6 bases at V and 4 bases at J, with 15 bases in the middle. The germline V gene encodes CDR1 PRHDT and CDR2 FYEKMQ (reference sequence). This CDR3 is 14 amino acids long. CDR3 residues: CASRARGSSYGYTF. CDR3 DNA sequence: TGTGCCAGCAGGGCGAGAGGTTCTAGCTATGGCTACACCTTC.

This chain joins TRBV30 and TRBJ2-1, with 10 positions matching TRBD2. Trimming at V came to 2 bases and at J to 7 bases, leaving 14 bases not matched to a gene. The CDR3 runs to 17 residues. Germline CDR1 and CDR2: GTSNPN and SVGIG (reference sequence). The CDR3 DNA is TGTGCCTGGAGTCCCCCTATGGGACTAGCGAGGGGGAATGAGCAGTTCTTC. Translating it yields CAWSPPMGLARGNEQFF. The variable domain in full, completed from reference TRBV30 and TRBJ2-1, reads SQTIHQWPATLVQPVGSPLSLECTVEGTSNPNLYWYRQAAGRGLQLLFYSVGIGQISSEVPQNLSASRPQDRQFILSSKKLLLSDSGFYLCAWSPPMGLARGNEQFFGPGTRLTVL.

This clone was seen more than once but under ten times. V usage is TRBV7-3 and J usage is TRBJ2-7, with TRBD1 identical over 8 bases. Germline V gives CDR1 SGHTA, CDR2 FQGTGA. CDR3 length equals 14 residues. After removal of 5 bases from V and 5 bases from J, the junction contained 8 bases not matched to a gene. The CDR3 protein is CASSPWTGTDEQYF. CDR3 DNA: TGTGCCAGCAGCCCCTGGACAGGGACTGACGAGCAGTACTTC.

This chain connects TRBV5-6 to TRBJ1-1, with D perhaps matching TRBD1 (5 bases). The CDR3 contains 14 residues. The V end was cut by 0 bases, the J end by 7 bases, with 13 bases between. The germline gives CDR1 SGHDT, CDR2 YYEEEE. The CDR3 protein is CASSLGVQDLEAFF. In DNA, the CDR3 is TGTGCCAGCAGCTTGGGGGTACAGGACCTTGAAGCTTTCTTT.

The chain employs TRBV5-4 and TRBJ1-1, with 7 bases lining up with TRBD1. The CDR3 has 13 residues. After removal of 1 base from V and 5 bases from J, the junction contained 2 bases not matched to a gene. From germline, CDR1 is SGHNT and CDR2 YYREEE (reference sequence). The DNA for the CDR3 is TGTGCCAGCAGCTTGACAGGGGAAACTGAAGCTTTCTTT. Translating it yields CASSLTGETEAFF. The whole variable domain, filled in from reference TRBV5-4 and TRBJ1-1, reads ETGVTQSPTHLIKTRGQQVTLRCSSQSGHNTVSWYQQALGQGPQFIFQYYREEENGRGNFPPRFSGLQFPNYSSELNVNALELDDSALYLCASSLTGETEAFFGQGTRLTVV.

J is TRBJ2-7 and V is TRBV6-5, with 9 bases fitting TRBD2. Per the germline V gene, CDR1 is MNHEY and CDR2 is SVGAGI. V shed 7 bases, J shed 7 bases, and the junction held 5 bases outside the gene matches. CDR3 length: 12 amino acids. The chain's CDR3 is CASTSTSGEQYF. DNA of the CDR3: TGTGCCAGCACCTCGACTAGCGGAGAGCAGTACTTC.

The chain has TRBV7-2 and TRBJ1-2; D perhaps matches TRBD1 (5 bases). Germline assignment: CDR1 SGHTA and CDR2 FQGNSA. Trimming stripped 3 bases from V and 3 bases from J, with 14 bases between. There are 15 residues in the CDR3. For the CDR3, the DNA is TGTGCCAGCAGCTTGACCGGGACGGGAGACTATGGCTACACCTTC. Its translation: CASSLTGTGDYGYTF.

The chain has TRBV29-1 and TRBJ1-4, with 8 bases lining up with TRBD1. The V gene end was trimmed by 7 bases and the J gene end by 5 bases; junction bases not matched to a gene: 12. Germline V gene lookup returns CDR1 SQVTM and CDR2 ANQGSEA. CDR3 length equals 15 residues. CDR3 region: CSANKRTGRNEKLFF. The CDR3 DNA reads TGCAGCGCCAACAAACGGACAGGGCGGAATGAAAAACTGTTTTTT. The full variable domain, its missing parts supplied by reference TRBV29-1 and TRBJ1-4, is SAVISQKPSRDICQRGTSLTIQCQVDSQVTMMFWYRQQPGQSLTLIATANQGSEATYESGFVIDKFPISRPNLTFSTLTVSNMSPEDSSIYLCSANKRTGRNEKLFFGSGTQLSVL.

The chain recombines TRBV19 with TRBJ1-2, with TRBD1 matching 10 bases. This CDR3 has 13 residues. Germline V gene data show CDR1 as LNHDA and CDR2 as SQIVND (reference sequence). The CDR3 bases are TGTGTTTCAAGGGGACAGGGGCTCGACGGCTACACCTTC. It yields the protein CVSRGQGLDGYTF.

This chain's CDR3 is CASSLNTPGYEQYF. The CDR3 DNA reads as TGTGCCAGCAGCTTGAACACTCCAGGGTACGAGCAGTACTTC. J is TRBJ2-7 and V is TRBV5-8; D may be TRBD1 (5 bases). This CDR3 comprises 14 residues. The V and J ends lost 1 base and 4 bases respectively, with 12 bases between them. Per germline, CDR1 SGHTS and CDR2 YDEGEE.

The V and J genes are TRBV27 and TRBJ2-6; D is undetermined. Trimming removed 3 bases at V and 2 bases at J, with 8 bases between. This CDR3 region has 15 residues. Germline-derived CDR1 and CDR2 are MNHEY and SMNVEV (reference sequence). The CDR3 loop is CASSFLAAGANVLTF. The CDR3 DNA follows: TGTGCCAGCAGTTTCCTGGCTGCTGGGGCCAACGTCCTGACTTTC. Filled out from reference TRBV27 and TRBJ2-6, the complete variable domain reads EAQVTQNPRYLITVTGKKLTVTCSQNMNHEYMSWYRQDPGLGLRQIYYSMNVEVTDKGDVPEGYKVSRKEKRNFPLILESPSPNQTSLYFCASSFLAAGANVLTFGAGSRLTVL.

The rearrangement joins TRBV11-3 to TRBJ2-5, with 10 bases aligning to TRBD2. CDR3 length equals 17 residues. Germline V lookup: CDR1 SGHNT, CDR2 YENEEA. The V segment lost 0 bases and the J segment 9 bases; nucleotides outside the gene matches: 13. CDR3 amino acids: CASSLDIRTSGPRAQYF. Here the CDR3 DNA reads TGTGCCAGCAGCTTAGATATCAGGACTAGCGGCCCCAGGGCCCAGTACTTC.

The genes are TRBV12-3 or TRBV12-4 and TRBJ1-3; D is uncertain. The length of the CDR3 is 13 residues. Trimming removed 3 bases at V and 0 bases at J, with 3 bases between. The chain's CDR3 is CASSFISGNTIYF. The CDR3 coding sequence is TGTGCCAGCAGTTTCATCTCTGGAAACACCATATATTTT.

Here the CDR3 reads CASRGTGGPTEQFF. CDR3 sequence (DNA): TGTGCCAGCAGGGGGACAGGGGGTCCGACCGAGCAGTTCTTC. The chain carries TRBV6-4 and TRBJ2-1; 11 nucleotides line up with TRBD1. V gave up 6 bases and J gave up 10 bases; unmatched junction bases: 8. CDR1 and CDR2 from the germline V gene are MRHNA and SNTAGT. There are 14 residues in the CDR3.

J is TRBJ2-1 and V is TRBV9, with D unresolved. Trimming removed 3 bases from V and 9 bases from J, with 7 bases in between. In germline, CDR1 is SGDLS, CDR2 YYNGEE. The CDR3 has 11 amino acids. The CDR3 nucleotides read TGTGCCAGCAGCGCACTCACTGAGCAGTTCTTC. This sequence encodes CASSALTEQFF.